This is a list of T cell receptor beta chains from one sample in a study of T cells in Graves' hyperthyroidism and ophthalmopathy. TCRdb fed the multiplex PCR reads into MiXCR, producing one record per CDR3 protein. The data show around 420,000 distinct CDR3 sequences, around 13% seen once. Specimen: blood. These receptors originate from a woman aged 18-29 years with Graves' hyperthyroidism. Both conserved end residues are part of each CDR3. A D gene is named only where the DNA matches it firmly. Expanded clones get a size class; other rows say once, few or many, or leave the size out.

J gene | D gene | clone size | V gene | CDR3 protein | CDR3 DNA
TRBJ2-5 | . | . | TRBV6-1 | CASREDRETQYF | TGTGCCAGCAGGGAGGACCGCGAGACCCAGTACTTC
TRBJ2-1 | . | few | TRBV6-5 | CASSYRESGNEQFF | TGTGCCAGCAGTTACAGGGAATCGGGCAATGAGCAGTTCTTC
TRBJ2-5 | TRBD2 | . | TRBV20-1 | CSAGKREWGTQYF | TGCAGTGCTGGGAAGCGGGAGTGGGGGACCCAGTACTTC
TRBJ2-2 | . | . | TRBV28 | CASSFRDDSTGELFF | TGTGCCAGCAGTTTCCGGGACGACTCTACCGGGGAGCTGTTTTTT
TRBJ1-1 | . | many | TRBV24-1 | CATSMPGRTEAFF | TGTGCCACCAGTATGCCCGGAAGGACTGAAGCTTTCTTT
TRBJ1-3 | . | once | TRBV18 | CASSRTNTIYF | TGTGCCAGCTCACGCACGAACACCATATATTTT
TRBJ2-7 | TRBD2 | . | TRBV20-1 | CSARDSAGVDEQYF | TGCAGTGCTAGAGATTCAGCGGGAGTAGACGAGCAGTACTTC
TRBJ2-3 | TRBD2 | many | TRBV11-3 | CASSYTSESTDTQYF | TGTGCCAGCAGCTATACTAGCGAAAGCACAGATACGCAGTATTTT
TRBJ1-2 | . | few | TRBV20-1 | CSALETFYGYTF | TGCAGTGCCTTGGAGACATTCTATGGCTACACCTTC
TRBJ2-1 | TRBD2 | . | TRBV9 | CASSVASASGGYNEQFF | TGTGCCAGCAGCGTAGCTTCGGCTAGCGGGGGGTACAATGAGCAGTTCTTC
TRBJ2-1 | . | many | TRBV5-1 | CASSRDTYNEQFF | TGCGCCAGCAGCCGGGACACCTACAATGAGCAGTTCTTC
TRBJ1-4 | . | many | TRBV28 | CASSSGNEKLFF | TGTGCCAGCAGTTCCGGGAATGAAAAACTGTTTTTT
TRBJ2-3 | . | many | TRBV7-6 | CASSLASIDTQYF | TGTGCCAGCAGCTTAGCCTCCATAGATACGCAGTATTTT
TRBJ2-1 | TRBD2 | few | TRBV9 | CASSVVGRESNEQFF | TGTGCCAGCAGCGTAGTTGGGCGGGAGTCTAATGAGCAGTTCTTC
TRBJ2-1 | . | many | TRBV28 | CASKSSDSYNEQFF | TGTGCCAGCAAATCTAGTGACTCCTACAATGAGCAGTTCTTC
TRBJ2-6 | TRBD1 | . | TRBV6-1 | CASRVGGTGANVLTF | TGTGCCAGCAGAGTAGGGGGCACTGGGGCCAACGTCCTGACTTTC
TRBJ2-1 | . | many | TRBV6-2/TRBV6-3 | CASRNPVTYNEQFF | TGTGCCAGCAGGAACCCAGTGACCTACAATGAGCAGTTCTTC
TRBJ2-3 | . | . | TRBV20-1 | CSARDGGQTSSDTDTQYF | TGCAGTGCTAGAGATGGCGGTCAAACTAGCAGTGACACAGATACGCAGTATTTT
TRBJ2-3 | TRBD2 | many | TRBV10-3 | CATRLAGGALTDTQYF | TGCGCGACCCGACTAGCGGGAGGCGCACTCACAGATACGCAGTATTTT
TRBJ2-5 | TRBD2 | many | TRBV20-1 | CSARPPWGLAGGSETQYF | TGCAGTGCTCGTCCTCCCTGGGGACTAGCGGGAGGATCAGAGACCCAGTACTTC
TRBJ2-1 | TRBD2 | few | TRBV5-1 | CASSPAGKYNEQFF | TGCGCCAGCAGCCCAGCGGGAAAATACAATGAGCAGTTCTTC
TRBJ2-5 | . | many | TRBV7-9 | CASSPGNSKTQYF | TGTGCCAGCAGCCCCGGTAATTCAAAGACCCAGTACTTC
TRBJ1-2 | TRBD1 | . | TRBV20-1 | CSAAGTGGLPNYGYTF | TGCAGTGCCGCTGGGACAGGGGGGCTACCGAACTATGGCTACACCTTC
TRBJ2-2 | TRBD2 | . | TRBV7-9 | CATHSGGNRELFF | TGTGCCACCCACTCGGGGGGGAATAGGGAGCTGTTTTTT
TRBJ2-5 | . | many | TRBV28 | CASSLLGRPETQYF | TGTGCCAGCAGTCTTCTTGGGCGCCCAGAGACCCAGTACTTC
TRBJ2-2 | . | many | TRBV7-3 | CASSLTPDTLNTGELFF | TGTGCCAGCAGCTTAACGCCGGACACCCTGAACACCGGGGAGCTGTTTTTT
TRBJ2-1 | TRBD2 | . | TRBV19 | CASSMPTTSGDYNEQFF | TGTGCCAGTAGTATGCCTACGACTAGCGGGGATTACAATGAGCAGTTCTTC
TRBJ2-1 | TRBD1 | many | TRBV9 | CASSIQGNYNEQFF | TGTGCCAGCAGCATACAGGGGAACTACAATGAGCAGTTCTTC
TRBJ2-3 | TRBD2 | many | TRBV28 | CASSFVTSGRFLDTQYF | TGTGCCAGCAGTTTCGTAACTAGCGGGAGGTTTTTAGATACGCAGTATTTT
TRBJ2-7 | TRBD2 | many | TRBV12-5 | CASALGLAGREQYF | TGTGCTAGTGCTCTGGGACTAGCGGGTCGGGAGCAGTACTTC
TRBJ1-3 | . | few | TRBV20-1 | CSARDGSASGNTIYF | TGCAGTGCTAGAGATGGTTCAGCCTCTGGAAACACCATATATTTT
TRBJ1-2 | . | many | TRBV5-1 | CASSPVTGSYGYTF | TGCGCCAGCAGCCCGGTGACAGGTTCCTATGGCTACACCTTC
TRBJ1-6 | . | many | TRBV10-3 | CAISAQGGNSPLHF | TGTGCCATCAGCGCGCAGGGAGGGAATTCACCCCTCCACTTT
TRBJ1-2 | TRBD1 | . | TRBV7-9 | CASSLSRGDGQGGGYTF | TGTGCCAGCAGCTTAAGTCGGGGGGATGGACAGGGCGGAGGCTACACCTTC
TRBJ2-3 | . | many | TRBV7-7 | CASSSSIGGTTDTQYF | TGTGCTAGCAGTTCATCCATCGGCGGAACCACAGATACGCAGTATTTT
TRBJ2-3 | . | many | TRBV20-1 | CSAPGPWGTDTQYF | TGCAGTGCTCCGGGACCGTGGGGCACAGATACGCAGTATTTT
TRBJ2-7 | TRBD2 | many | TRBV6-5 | CASSYGLAGGLSGEQYF | TGTGCCAGCAGTTACGGGCTAGCGGGAGGGCTCTCAGGGGAGCAGTACTTC
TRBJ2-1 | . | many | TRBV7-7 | CASSLGIGGLSYNEQFF | TGTGCTAGCAGCTTAGGAATCGGCGGGCTCTCCTACAATGAGCAGTTCTTC